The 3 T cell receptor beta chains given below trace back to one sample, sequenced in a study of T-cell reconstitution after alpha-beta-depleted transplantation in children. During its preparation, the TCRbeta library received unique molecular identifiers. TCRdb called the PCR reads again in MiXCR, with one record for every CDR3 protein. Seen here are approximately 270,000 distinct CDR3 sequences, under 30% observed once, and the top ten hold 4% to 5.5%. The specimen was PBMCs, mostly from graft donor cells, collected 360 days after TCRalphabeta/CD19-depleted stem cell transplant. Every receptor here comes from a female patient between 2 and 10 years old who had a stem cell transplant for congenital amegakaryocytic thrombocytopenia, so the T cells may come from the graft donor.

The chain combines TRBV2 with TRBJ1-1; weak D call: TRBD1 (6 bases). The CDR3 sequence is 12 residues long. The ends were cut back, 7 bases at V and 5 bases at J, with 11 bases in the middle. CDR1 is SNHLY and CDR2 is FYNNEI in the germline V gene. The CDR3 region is CASTGELTEAFF. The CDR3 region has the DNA TGTGCCAGCACAGGGGAGTTAACTGAAGCTTTCTTT. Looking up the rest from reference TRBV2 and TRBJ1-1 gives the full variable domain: EPEVTQTPSHQVTQMGQEVILRCVPISNHLYFYWYRQILGQKVEFLVSFYNNEISEKSEIFDDQFSVERPDGSNFTLKIRSTKLEDSAMYFCASTGELTEAFFGQGTRLTVV.

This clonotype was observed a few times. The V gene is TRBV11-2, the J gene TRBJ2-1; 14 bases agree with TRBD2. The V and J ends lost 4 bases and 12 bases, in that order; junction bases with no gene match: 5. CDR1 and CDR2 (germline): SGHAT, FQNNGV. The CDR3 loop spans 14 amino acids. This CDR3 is CASSSGLAGVGQFF. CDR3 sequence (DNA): TGTGCCAGCAGCTCGGGACTAGCGGGAGTTGGGCAGTTCTTC.

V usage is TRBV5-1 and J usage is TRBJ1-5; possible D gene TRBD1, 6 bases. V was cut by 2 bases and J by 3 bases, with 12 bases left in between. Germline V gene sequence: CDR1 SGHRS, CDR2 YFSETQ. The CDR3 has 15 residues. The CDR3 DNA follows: TGCGCCAGCAGCTTCGGGACGGGGGCCAATCAGCCCCAGCATTTT. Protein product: CASSFGTGANQPQHF.